This TCR beta chain appears in the sequencing data of a study of blood T cell repertoires in COVID-19. Sequencing used immunoSEQ multiplex PCR; TCRdb keeps in-frame clones, though not all of them. This table has over 60,000 clones, 85% to 90% appearing once. Trimming took 4 bases from V and 0 from J, leaving 3 bases between them. The germline V gene has CDR1 SNHLY and CDR2 FYNNEI. The CDR3 length is 12 residues. This clonotype was sampled from a man in his forties or fifties with acute or convalescent COVID-19. Specimen: peripheral blood. The gene calls are TRBV2 and TRBJ2-5; D ambiguous. The CDR3 nucleotides read TGTGCCAGCAGTGTAAACCAAGAGACCCAGTACTTC. Protein sequence: CASSVNQETQYF.